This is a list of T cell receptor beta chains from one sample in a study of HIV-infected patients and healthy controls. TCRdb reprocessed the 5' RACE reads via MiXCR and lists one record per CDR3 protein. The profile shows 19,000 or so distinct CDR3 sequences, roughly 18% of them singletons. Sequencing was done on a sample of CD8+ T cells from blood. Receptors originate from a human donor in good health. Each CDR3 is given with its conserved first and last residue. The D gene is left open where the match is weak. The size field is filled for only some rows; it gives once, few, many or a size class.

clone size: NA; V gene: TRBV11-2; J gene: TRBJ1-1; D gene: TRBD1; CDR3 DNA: TGTGCCAGCACCCTCACAGGGGCGGGCACTGAAGCTTTCTTT; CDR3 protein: CASTLTGAGTEAFF
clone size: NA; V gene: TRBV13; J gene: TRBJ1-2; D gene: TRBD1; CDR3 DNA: TGTGCCAGCAGCTTAGGAGGGACAGGGGGCGTAAACTATGGCTACACCTTC; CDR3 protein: CASSLGGTGGVNYGYTF
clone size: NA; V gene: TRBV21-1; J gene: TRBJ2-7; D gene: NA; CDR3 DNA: NA; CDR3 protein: CASSKKFASGAEQYF
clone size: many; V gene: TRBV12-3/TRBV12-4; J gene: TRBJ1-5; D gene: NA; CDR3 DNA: TGTGCCAGCAGTCCCCGCGGGTACGATCAGCCCCAGCATTTT; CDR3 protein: CASSPRGYDQPQHF
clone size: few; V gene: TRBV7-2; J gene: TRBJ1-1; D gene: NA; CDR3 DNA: TGTGCCAGCAGCTTAGTTATCCTAGGAACTGAAGCTTTCTTT; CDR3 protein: CASSLVILGTEAFF
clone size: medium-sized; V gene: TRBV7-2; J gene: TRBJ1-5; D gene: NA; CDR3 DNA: TGTGCCAGCAGCTATTACGGGGGAGGCAATCAGCCCCAGCATTTT; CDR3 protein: CASSYYGGGNQPQHF
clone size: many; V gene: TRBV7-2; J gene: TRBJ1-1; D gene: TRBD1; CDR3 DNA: TGTGCCAGCAGCCAGAGGCCAGGGGGAACAGGTGAAGCTTTCTTT; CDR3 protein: CASSQRPGGTGEAFF
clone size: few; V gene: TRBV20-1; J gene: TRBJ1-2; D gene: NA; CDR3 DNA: TGCAGTGCGGCAGGGATGCACTATGGCTACACCTTC; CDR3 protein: CSAAGMHYGYTF
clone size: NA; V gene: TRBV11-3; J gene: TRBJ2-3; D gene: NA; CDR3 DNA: TGTGCCAGCAGCCTTTTCGGGGCAGATACGCAGTATTTT; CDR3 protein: CASSLFGADTQYF
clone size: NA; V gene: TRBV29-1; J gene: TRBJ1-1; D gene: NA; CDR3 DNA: TGCAGCGTTGAAGGCGGGGACACTGAAGCTTTCTTT; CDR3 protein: CSVEGGDTEAFF
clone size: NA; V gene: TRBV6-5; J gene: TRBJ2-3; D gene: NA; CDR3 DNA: TGTGCCAGCAGTTACGGCCCCCGCACAGATACGCAGTATTTT; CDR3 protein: CASSYGPRTDTQYF
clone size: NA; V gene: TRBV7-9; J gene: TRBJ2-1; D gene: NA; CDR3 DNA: TGTGCCAGCAGCTTTAGTGGCAATGAGCAGTTCTTC; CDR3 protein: CASSFSGNEQFF
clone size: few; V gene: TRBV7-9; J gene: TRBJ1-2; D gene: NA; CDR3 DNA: TGTGCCAGCAGCTTACCGAATGACAGCCCTAACTATGGCTACACCTTC; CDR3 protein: CASSLPNDSPNYGYTF
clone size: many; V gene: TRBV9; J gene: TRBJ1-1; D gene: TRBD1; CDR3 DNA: TGTGCCAGCAGCGTAGGTCGGGACAGGGTGAACACTGAAGCTTTCTTT; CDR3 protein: CASSVGRDRVNTEAFF
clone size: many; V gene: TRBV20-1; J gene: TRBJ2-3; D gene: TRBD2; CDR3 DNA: TGCAGTGCATTCGGGAGGGCCCTGGGGTATACGCAGTATTTT; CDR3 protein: CSAFGRALGYTQYF
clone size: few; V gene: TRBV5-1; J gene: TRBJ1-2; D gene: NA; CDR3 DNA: TGCGCCAGCAGCTTGTCCTTAGGGACGGAATTATATGGCTACACCTTC; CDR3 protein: CASSLSLGTELYGYTF
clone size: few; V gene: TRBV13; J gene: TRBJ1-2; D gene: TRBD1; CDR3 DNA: TGTGCCAGCAGCCGAATTCCGGGACAGCCGTATGGCTACACCTTC; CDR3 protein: CASSRIPGQPYGYTF
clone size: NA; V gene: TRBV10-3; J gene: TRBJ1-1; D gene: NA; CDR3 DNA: TGTGCCATCGGTCCGCCTGGGGTTGAAGCTTTCTTT; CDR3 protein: CAIGPPGVEAFF
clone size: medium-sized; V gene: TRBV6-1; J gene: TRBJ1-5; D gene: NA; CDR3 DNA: TGTGCCAGCAGTGAACTCCATGCTGGCAATCAGCCCCAGCATTTT; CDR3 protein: CASSELHAGNQPQHF
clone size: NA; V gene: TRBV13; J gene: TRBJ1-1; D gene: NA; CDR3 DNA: TGTGCCAGCAGCTTAGAACAGAACACTGAAGCTTTCTTT; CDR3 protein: CASSLEQNTEAFF
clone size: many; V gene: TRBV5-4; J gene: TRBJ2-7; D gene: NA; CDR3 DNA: TGTGCCAGCAGCTTTTGGGCGAGGGAGCAGTACTTC; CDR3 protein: CASSFWAREQYF
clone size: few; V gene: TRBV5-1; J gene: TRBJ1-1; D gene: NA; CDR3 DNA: TGCGCCAGCAGCTTGACGCCGAACACTGAAGCTTTCTTT; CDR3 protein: CASSLTPNTEAFF
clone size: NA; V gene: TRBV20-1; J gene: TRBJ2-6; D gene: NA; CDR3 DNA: TGCAGTGCTAGAGATAGGACGGGACAAGCCTCTGGGGCCAACGTCCTGACTTTC; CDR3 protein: CSARDRTGQASGANVLTF
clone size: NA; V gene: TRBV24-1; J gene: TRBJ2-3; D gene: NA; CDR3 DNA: TGTGCCACCAGTGATTTGCTCGGAGGTACGCAGTATTTT; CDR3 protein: CATSDLLGGTQYF
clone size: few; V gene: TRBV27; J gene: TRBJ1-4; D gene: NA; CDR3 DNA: TGTGCCAGCAGTATCCAGGGAAGGGCTAATGAAAAACTGTTTTTT; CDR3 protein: CASSIQGRANEKLFF
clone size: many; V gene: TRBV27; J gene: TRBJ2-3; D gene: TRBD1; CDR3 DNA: TGTGCCAGCAGCACCGGGGCAGGGGGCGCAATTACAGATACGCAGTATTTT; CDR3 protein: CASSTGAGGAITDTQYF
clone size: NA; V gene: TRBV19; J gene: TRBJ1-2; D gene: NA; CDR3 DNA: TGTGCCAGTAGTATCAGGGCATCCCCAAGGGATGGCTACACCTTC; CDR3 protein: CASSIRASPRDGYTF